Only a few counts were recorded for the clone carrying this T cell receptor (beta chain). Antigen unknown. These data belong to a study of OX40 agonist ivuxolimab in advanced cancers. Study summary: Mean age about 60 years, range about 20 to 90; approximately 83% male. Three patients got partial responses; one had hepatocellular carcinoma and two had cutaneous melanoma. Findings and limits, study-wide: Some nonresponders also had low normalized T-cell clonal expansion.

TCRdb's copy holds only in-frame clones and misses some; the assay was immunoSEQ multiplex PCR. The top ten hold 0.45% to 0.5% of the sample, which has roughly 110,000 clones, 90% seen once. This clonotype originated in an adult with an advanced solid tumor such as melanoma, head and neck, liver or kidney cancer. The sequenced sample was CD4+ or CD8+ T cells sorted from blood, obtained in a trial of the OX40 agonist ivuxolimab.

CDR3 coding DNA: TGCGCCAGCAGCGACCAGGGGGGGATAGCTGGGGCCAACGTCCTGACTTTC. Translated, it gives CASSDQGGIAGANVLTF. The chain employs TRBV5-1 and TRBJ2-6; perhaps D is TRBD1 or TRBD2 (7 bases each). The germline V gene has CDR1 SGHRS and CDR2 YFSETQ. V was cut by 4 bases and J by 2 bases, with 16 bases left in between. The CDR3 contains 17 residues. Full variable domain (missing parts from reference TRBV5-1 and TRBJ2-6): KAGVTQTPRYLIKTRGQQVTLSCSPISGHRSVSWYQQTPGQGLQFLFEYFSETQRNKGNFPGRFSGRQFSNSRSEMNVSTLELGDSALYLCASSDQGGIAGANVLTFGAGSRLTVL.